These T cell receptor beta chains were read from a single sample in a study of tumor-infiltrating lymphocytes in primary liver carcinoma. One entry per CDR3 protein, called by TCRdb with MiXCR from the multiplex PCR reads. The repertoire holds fewer than 85,000 distinct CDR3 sequences, with approximately 70% as singletons. The sequenced sample was tumor-adjacent normal liver tissue. The receptors shown here come from a man aged 35 to 55 with primary liver carcinoma and hepatitis B virus infection. CDR3s include the opening cysteine and the closing phenylalanine or tryptophan. Each record gives: clone size, D gene, J gene, V gene, CDR3 DNA, CDR3 protein. The D gene is left open where the match is weak. Expanded clones are given a class, and other clones once, few, many or no size at all.

>-|-|TRBJ2-2|TRBV10-3
TGCGCCATCATGGGGACAGAAGGTGGGAACACCGGGGGGCTGTTTTTC
CAIMGTEGGNTGGLFF
>-|TRBD2|TRBJ2-5|TRBV12-3/TRBV12-4
TGTGCCAGTAGCCGATTAGCGGGAGGGACCCAGTACTTC
CASSRLAGGTQYF
>-|TRBD1|TRBJ2-7|TRBV12-3/TRBV12-4
TGTGCCAGCAGTTTAGGACAGGGGGCCAACAACGAGCAGTATTTC
CASSLGQGANNEQYF
>-|-|TRBJ2-3|TRBV29-1
TGCAGCGTTGTCCCACAAGTCGATACGCAGTACTTT
CSVVPQVDTQYF
>few|-|TRBJ1-5|TRBV6-2/TRBV6-3
TGTGCCAGCAGTTACTCGGACTCTCGACAGGTTAAGGTGTCCCGTCAGCCCCAGCTTTTT
CASSYSDSRQVKVSRQPQLF
>many|TRBD2|TRBJ2-1|TRBV6-2/TRBV6-3
TGTGCCAGCGGACTAGCGGGAGTGAATGAGCAGTTCTTC
CASGLAGVNEQFF
>many|-|TRBJ1-4|TRBV4-2
TGTGCCAGCAGCCAGCCCCACCGTGAAAAACTGTTTTTT
CASSQPHREKLFF
>-|-|TRBJ2-5|TRBV6-6
TGTGCTAGCAGTTACTTGGAGCAAGAGACCAAGTACTTC
CASSYLEQETKYF
>-|-|TRBJ2-2|TRBV6-5
TGTGTCAGCAGTTACGGCACTGCAAACACCGGGGAGCTGTTTTTT
CVSSYGTANTGELFF
>few|-|TRBJ2-1|TRBV6-1
TGTGCCCGCTGGTCCTGGAGGGCCGTCAATGAGCAGTTCTTC
CARWSWRAVNEQFF
>-|-|TRBJ1-3|TRBV11-1
TGTGCCAGCATCTCGACCCGTGATCATGGAAACACCATATATTTT
CASISTRDHGNTIYF
>-|-|TRBJ2-5|TRBV11-2
TGTACCAGCAGATCCCGGGACTCGTCCCACCAAGAGACCCAGTACTTC
CTSRSRDSSHQETQYF
>-|-|TRBJ2-1|TRBV4-2
TGTGCCAGTAGCCAAATATGGCGGAACCCTGAGGATGAGCAGTTCTTC
CASSQIWRNPEDEQFF
>-|-|TRBJ2-5|TRBV28
TGTGCCAGCCGTGACCAAGAGACCCAGTACTTC
CASRDQETQYF
>many|-|TRBJ1-4|TRBV28
TGTGCCAGCGGGGTTGGGCAAGCAACTAATGAAAAACTGTTTTTT
CASGVGQATNEKLFF
>-|TRBD2|TRBJ2-3|TRBV5-5
TGTGCCAGCAGGACCCTAAGCGGGAGAGGAACAGATGCGCAGTATTTT
CASRTLSGRGTDAQYF
>medium-sized|TRBD1|TRBJ1-5|TRBV11-1
TGTGCCAGCAGCCACGATCATGAACAGGGGGATAAGGATCAGCCCCAGCATTTT
CASSHDHEQGDKDQPQHF
>few|-|TRBJ1-2|TRBV29-1
TGCAGCGTTGTGGGGGGAAGTAACTATGGCTCCACCTTC
CSVVGGSNYGSTF
>few|-|TRBJ2-6|TRBV6-1
TGTGCCAGCAGTGAATTCTCCCAATGGGCCAAGGTCCTGACTTTC
CASSEFSQWAKVLTF
>-|-|TRBJ2-1|TRBV12-3/TRBV12-4
TGTGCCAGCAGTCTCACCCCCGACAGACCCGACAGTGAGCAGTTCTTC
CASSLTPDRPDSEQFF
>few|-|TRBJ2-3|TRBV4-1
TGCGCCAGCAGCCAATACTCGACAGGCCGGAGCACAGATACGCAGTATTTT
CASSQYSTGRSTDTQYF
>-|-|TRBJ1-4|TRBV12-3/TRBV12-4
TGTGCCAGCAGTTTAGCTGGGTTAGAAAAACTGTTTTTT
CASSLAGLEKLFF
>-|TRBD1|TRBJ2-5|TRBV4-2
TGTGCCAGCAGCCAAGAGGGACAGAGACAAGAGACCCAGTACTTC
CASSQEGQRQETQYF
>few|-|TRBJ2-6|TRBV27
TGTGCCAGCAGTTCGCTGGATTACTCTGGGGCCAACGTCCTGACTTTC
CASSSLDYSGANVLTF
>-|-|TRBJ1-2|TRBV29-1
TGCAGCGTTGAAGTATCCGCCAGCGCCTCCTATGGCTACACCTTC
CSVEVSASASYGYTF
>-|TRBD2|TRBJ2-5|TRBV5-1
TGCGCCAGCAGCTTGGCCGGGGCTAGCGGGGCCCTACAAGAGATCCAGTACTTC
CASSLAGASGALQEIQYF
>-|-|TRBJ2-4|TRBV7-8
TGTGCCAGCGGCTTAGTGAGGGGAGCAAGCATTCAGTACTTC
CASGLVRGASIQYF
>-|TRBD2|TRBJ2-1|TRBV19
TGTGCCAGCAAACTAGCGGTCGCCGCCTATGAGCAGTTCTTC
CASKLAVAAYEQFF
>-|-|TRBJ2-2|TRBV4-2
TGTGCCAGCAACATAGGGGGTTACATCGGGGAGCTGTTTTTT
CASNIGGYIGELFF
>-|-|TRBJ2-1|TRBV4-3
TGCGCCAGCAGCCAAGACCCAGGGATATCGCACAATGAGCAGTTCTTC
CASSQDPGISHNEQFF
>-|TRBD2|TRBJ2-1|TRBV6-5
TGTGCCAGCAGTTCGCGGGAGGGAATTTCCTACAATGAGCAGTTCTTC
CASSSREGISYNEQFF
>many|-|TRBJ2-7|TRBV6-5
TGTGCCAGCAGTTACAGTCGTTCCCACGAGCAGTACTTC
CASSYSRSHEQYF
>-|-|TRBJ2-6|TRBV4-3
TGTGCCAGCAGCCAAGATGGGGGCTCTGGGGCCAACATCCTGACTTTC
CASSQDGGSGANILTF
>-|TRBD1|TRBJ2-7|TRBV12-3/TRBV12-4
TGTGTCAGCAGTGACAGGGGATACTACGACCAGTACTTC
CVSSDRGYYDQYF
>-|TRBD2|TRBJ2-1|TRBV11-2
TGTGCCACCAGCTTAGAGCTCCTAGCGGAAATGAATGAGCTGTTATTC
CATSLELLAEMNELLF
>-|-|TRBJ2-1|TRBV11-2
TGTCTCAGCAGCGTGGTTGTGGGGGGATACTACAATGAGCAGTTCTTC
CLSSVVVGGYYNEQFF
>few|TRBD2|TRBJ2-7|TRBV6-5
TGTGCCAGCAGTCTGAGCGGGAGCTTCGACGAGCAGTACTTC
CASSLSGSFDEQYF
>-|-|TRBJ2-3|TRBV6-5
TGTGCCATCAGTTACTCCAGGGATGTCTTCACAGATACGCAGTATTTT
CAISYSRDVFTDTQYF
>-|TRBD2|TRBJ2-1|TRBV6-1
TGTGCCAGCAGTGGAGGAGCGGGAGGATACAATGAGCAGTTCTTT
CASSGGAGGYNEQFF
>many|-|TRBJ2-5|TRBV5-5
TGTGCCAGCAGCTTGGAATCAGGCCCTAGGGAGACCCAGTACTTC
CASSLESGPRETQYF
>-|TRBD1|TRBJ2-4|TRBV7-8
TGTGCCAGCAGTCCTGAAACGGGACAGGGGGTCAAAAACATTCAGTACTTC
CASSPETGQGVKNIQYF
>medium-sized|-|TRBJ2-1|TRBV4-3
TGCGCCAGCAGCCAAGAAAGAAGTCCAATTCTCCATGAGCAGTTCTTC
CASSQERSPILHEQFF
>-|TRBD2|TRBJ2-3|TRBV29-1
TGCAACGCCCCGACAGCGGGATCCCAAGGGTTGTCGGCTACGCAGTATTTT
CNAPTAGSQGLSATQYF
>-|-|TRBJ2-1|TRBV29-1
TGCAGCGTTAGTGCGAGGCGCGGGGAGCAGTTCTTC
CSVSARRGEQFF
>-|-|TRBJ2-1|TRBV6-6
TGTGCCAGCAGTTACTCGGCCCTAGCCCCTAATCAGTTCTTC
CASSYSALAPNQFF